These 9 T cell receptor beta chains came from one sample sequenced in a study of cytomegalovirus exposure and HLA in healthy donors. PCR primers comprised 60 Vbeta and 13 Jbeta primers. Generated by immunoSEQ multiplex PCR, the TCRdb table keeps only in-frame clones and is missing some. This table holds approximately 120,000 clones, approximately 85% found once. Material for sequencing was PBMCs. The receptors stem from a woman in her thirties in good health and CMV-seropositive.

The chain is built from TRBV5-1 and TRBJ2-5; D possibly corresponds to TRBD1 (5 bases). V lost 4 bases, J lost 2 bases, and 18 bases lay in between. CDR1 and CDR2 (germline): SGHRS, YFSETQ. This CDR3 has 16 amino acids. This chain's CDR3 is CASSPPQGGPQETQYF. In nucleotides, the CDR3 is TGCGCCAGCAGCCCGCCGCAGGGTGGCCCTCAAGAGACCCAGTACTTC.

V usage is TRBV28 and J usage is TRBJ1-1; 9 bases line up with TRBD1. The V gene's germline CDR1 is MDHEN and CDR2 SYDVKM. The CDR3 is made up of 15 amino acids. J lost 3 bases, V lost 5 bases, and 7 bases had no gene match. CDR3 bases: TGTGCCAGCAGTCCCGGGACAGGGCAATACACTGAAGCTTTCTTT. Translating gives CASSPGTGQYTEAFF.

The rearrangement joins TRBV28 to TRBJ2-3; D is unresolved. Germline V lookup: CDR1 MDHEN, CDR2 SYDVKM. The CDR3 consists of 14 residues. V was cut by 2 bases and J by 3 bases, with 9 bases left in between. The CDR3: CASSLPPTTDTQYF. The CDR3 coding sequence is TGTGCCAGCAGTTTACCCCCCACAACAGATACGCAGTATTTT.

The V call is TRBV5-4, the J call TRBJ1-4; TRBD1 is a possible D gene (5 bases). The CDR3 extends over 13 amino acids. Germline CDR1 is SGHNT and CDR2 is YYREEE (reference sequence). Trimming stripped 4 bases from V and 4 bases from J, with 8 bases between. Here the CDR3 DNA reads TGTGCCAGCAGCCCGGGGGGTAATGAAAAACTGTTTTTT. Amino acid sequence: CASSPGGNEKLFF.

This clone was counted once. The chain uses TRBV28 and TRBJ1-3; D gene uncertain. Deletions cut 5 bases from V and 0 bases from J, with 14 bases between. The CDR3 runs to 16 residues. The germline CDR1 and CDR2 sequences are MDHEN and SYDVKM. Here the CDR3 reads CASSTRTDYSGNTIYF. CDR3 sequence (DNA): TGTGCCAGCAGTACCAGGACGGACTACTCTGGAAACACCATATATTTT.

The chain carries TRBV5-1 and TRBJ2-7; 7 bases match TRBD1. The CDR3 totals 13 residues. Unmatched junction bases numbered 5, after V lost 5 bases and J lost 3 bases. CDR1 SGHRS and CDR2 YFSETQ come from the germline V gene. For the CDR3, the DNA is TGCGCCAGCAGTTCTAGACAGGGCTACGAGCAGTACTTC. This translates into CASSSRQGYEQYF.

This clone was seen a single time. The chain links TRBV9 to TRBJ2-1; 13 bases line up with TRBD2. Germline-derived CDR1 and CDR2 are SGDLS and YYNGEE. Trimming at V came to 0 bases and at J to 7 bases, leaving 7 bases not matched to a gene. The CDR3 loop spans 17 amino acids. CDR3 sequence: CASSVGTSGRVENEQFF. CDR3 bases: TGTGCCAGCAGCGTAGGGACTAGCGGGAGAGTTGAGAATGAGCAGTTCTTC.

The chain combines TRBV7-3 with TRBJ1-5; D unclear. Germline V gives CDR1 SGHTA, CDR2 FQGTGA. V gave up 5 bases and J gave up 4 bases, with 9 bases separating them. CDR3 length equals 13 residues. CDR3 nucleotides: TGTGCCAGCAGCCTCTATCCTAATCAGCCCCAGCATTTT. Translation gives CASSLYPNQPQHF.

The J gene is TRBJ1-5, the V gene TRBV5-1; TRBD1 might be the D (5 bases). Trimming cost V 0 bases and J 10 bases, with 14 bases left between them. Germline assignment: CDR1 SGHRS and CDR2 YFSETQ. CDR3 length: 14 amino acids. The DNA of the CDR3 is TGCGCCAGCAGCTTGGGGCGGGGGGGGGACCCCCAGCATTTT. This sequence encodes CASSLGRGGDPQHF.